This T cell receptor beta chain was captured in a study of blood T cell repertoires in COVID-19. Study details: The origin of the acute and convalescent COVID-19 samples was the United States, Italy and Spain.

Germline CDR1 SEHNR, CDR2 FQNEAQ (reference sequence). CDR3 length equals 13 residues. Between the trimmed V and J ends, which lost 5 bases and 7 bases, there was a span of 12 bases. In the source study's methods: Nucleated cell counts were estimated from reference gene primer amplification. Produced via immunoSEQ multiplex PCR; TCRdb's table is partial and in-frame only. That table furnishes V, J and clone size, whereas the DNA furnished D and trimming. The profile covers 110,000 to 150,000 clones, with just under 85% appearing a single time and 3% to 3.5% taken by the ten largest. The clonotype was recovered from a woman aged 80 or older with acute or convalescent COVID-19. The source material was peripheral blood. The chain uses TRBV7-9 and TRBJ1-5; D might be TRBD1 (5 bases). CDR3 nucleotide sequence: TGTGCCAGCAGCCAGGGCGAGTGGCAGCCCCAGCATTTT. Protein sequence: CASSQGEWQPQHF.